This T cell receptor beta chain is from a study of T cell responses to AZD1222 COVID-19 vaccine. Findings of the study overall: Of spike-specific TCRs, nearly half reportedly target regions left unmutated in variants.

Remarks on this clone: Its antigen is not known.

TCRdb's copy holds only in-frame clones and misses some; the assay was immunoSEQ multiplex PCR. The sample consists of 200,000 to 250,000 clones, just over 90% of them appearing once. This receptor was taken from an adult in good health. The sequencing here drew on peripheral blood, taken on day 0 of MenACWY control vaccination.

The CDR3 DNA reads TGTGCCAGCAGCTTAACTTGGCCCGACAATGAGCAGTTCTTC. Amino acids: CASSLTWPDNEQFF. The chain employs TRBV7-9 and TRBJ2-1; D remains unclear. V gave up 2 bases and J gave up 5 bases, with 10 bases separating them. This CDR3 has 14 amino acids. Germline V lookup: CDR1 SEHNR, CDR2 FQNEAQ (reference sequence).